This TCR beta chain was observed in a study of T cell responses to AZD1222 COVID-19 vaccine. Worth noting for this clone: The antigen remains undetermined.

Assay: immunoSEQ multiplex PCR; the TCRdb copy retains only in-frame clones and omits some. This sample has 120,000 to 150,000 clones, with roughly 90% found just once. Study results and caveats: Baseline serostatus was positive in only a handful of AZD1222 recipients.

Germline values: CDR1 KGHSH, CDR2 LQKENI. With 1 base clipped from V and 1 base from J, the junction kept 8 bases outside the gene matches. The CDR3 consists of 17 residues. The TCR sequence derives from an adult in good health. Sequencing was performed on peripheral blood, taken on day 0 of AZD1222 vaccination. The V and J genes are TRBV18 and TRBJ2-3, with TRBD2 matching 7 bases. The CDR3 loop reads CASSPRLAEYRTDTQYF. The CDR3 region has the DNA TGTGCCAGCTCACCACGGCTAGCGGAGTACCGCACAGATACGCAGTATTTT.